This entry concerns a single TCR beta chain. What it binds is unknown. V was clipped by 0 bases and J by 3 bases; unmatched bases: 7. This CDR3 is built from 16 residues. CDR1 and CDR2 from the germline V gene are LGHDT and YNNKEL (reference sequence). The data were obtained in a study of blood T cells in healthy people across ages. General observations from the study: It was not possible, with unsorted PBMCs, to conclusively compare naive and antigen-experienced cells. Among long-lived donors, naive CD4+ cells were more numerous and diversity higher than in aged donors.

Samples each yielded at least 6 micrograms of total RNA. For the second PCR, which ran for about 6 to 11 cycles, a sample-barcoded 5' primer and a J-beta primer mix were used. Tagging of each cDNA molecule was performed by a template-switch adaptor with 12 random nucleotides. TCRdb reanalysed the 5' RACE reads using MiXCR and keeps one entry per CDR3 protein. The sample holds around 990,000 distinct CDR3 sequences, around two fifths seen once. The origin of this receptor is a man younger than 35 in good health. This chain links TRBV3-1 with TRBJ2-5; 7 nucleotides line up with TRBD2. Sequenced: blood. CDR3 protein: CASSQERLAVKETQYF. DNA of the CDR3: TGTGCCAGCAGCCAAGAACGTCTAGCGGTTAAAGAGACCCAGTACTTC.